Presented here are 9 T cell receptor beta chains from one specimen sequenced in a study of T cell changes during pregnancy in multiple sclerosis. Measured with immunoSEQ multiplex PCR; TCRdb has only the in-frame clones, and not every one. The profile shows tens of thousands of clones, roughly 94% of them singletons. The sample in question was CD8+ T cells from peripheral blood mononuclear cells, obtained after pregnancy. The receptors here all came from a female donor with multiple sclerosis, enrolled in a pregnancy study.

The CDR3 coding sequence is TGTGCCATCAGTGAGTCGGGGGGGGCGAACACTGAAGCTTTCTTT. As protein: CAISESGGANTEAFF. This sequence joins TRBV10-3 and TRBJ1-1; D may be TRBD1 (6 bases). V lost 0 bases to trimming and J lost 1 base, with 9 bases between them. The length of the CDR3 is 15 residues. Germline V gene sequence: CDR1 ENHRY, CDR2 SYGVKD.

The chain recombines TRBV5-1 with TRBJ2-4; tentatively, D is TRBD2 (5 bases). Looked up from germline, CDR1 is SGHRS and CDR2 is YFSETQ. Trimming took off 0 bases at V and 3 bases at J, with 10 bases between the two ends. The CDR3 runs 15 residues. The CDR3 loop is CASSLEEGSKNIQYF. The CDR3 bases are TGCGCCAGCAGCTTGGAAGAGGGAAGCAAAAACATTCAGTACTTC.

The chain links TRBV29-1 to TRBJ2-7, with TRBD1 as a possible D gene (6 bases). Germline CDR1 and CDR2: SQVTM and ANQGSEA. With 7 bases removed from V and 2 bases from J, the gap between germline ends came to 21 bases. The CDR3 sequence is 15 residues long. The CDR3 is CSAHLLGARAYEQYF. CDR3 bases: TGCAGCGCCCACCTCCTGGGGGCGCGGGCCTACGAGCAGTACTTC.

This clone occurred once. The V and J genes are TRBV27 and TRBJ2-1, with TRBD2 identical over 8 bases. Germline CDR1 is MNHEY and CDR2 is SMNVEV (reference sequence). With V trimmed by 5 bases and J by 7 bases, 19 bases remained unmatched. The CDR3 has 18 residues. As DNA, the CDR3 is TGTGCCAGCAGTCCTAATATAGGTGCGGGAGGACTACAAAATGAGCAGTTCTTC. This encodes CASSPNIGAGGLQNEQFF.

The table lists this clone with a few counts. The V call is TRBV27, the J call TRBJ1-5; TRBD1 agrees at 8 bases. CDR3 length equals 16 residues. Unmatched junction bases numbered 7, after V lost 1 base and J lost 5 bases. CDR1 MNHEY and CDR2 SMNVEV come from the germline V gene (reference sequence). CDR3 coding DNA: TGTGCCAGCAGTTTATTCGGGGCGACAGGGGATCAGCCCCAGCATTTT. It encodes CASSLFGATGDQPQHF.

The rearrangement uses TRBV29-1 and TRBJ2-1; tentative D call: TRBD2 (6 bases). V was pared by 5 bases and J by 4 bases, with 12 bases between. This CDR3 has 13 amino acids. Germline V gene sequence: CDR1 SQVTM, CDR2 ANQGSEA. CDR3 DNA sequence: TGCAGCGTTCTCTTAGCGGATTACAATGAGCAGTTCTTC. This sequence encodes CSVLLADYNEQFF.

The chain carries TRBV29-1 and TRBJ2-1; D unresolved. From germline, CDR1 is SQVTM and CDR2 ANQGSEA. The length of the CDR3 is 14 residues. V gave up 5 bases and J gave up 4 bases, with 15 bases separating them. CDR3 DNA: TGCAGCGTTCCCTCCGCCAGGCAATACAATGAGCAGTTCTTC. Encoded protein: CSVPSARQYNEQFF.

The J gene is TRBJ2-7, the V gene TRBV29-1; 12 bases are a match to TRBD2. Germline V lookup: CDR1 SQVTM, CDR2 ANQGSEA. Losses at the gene ends were 5 bases for V and 3 bases for J; bases not matched to a gene: 5. This CDR3 comprises 14 residues. CDR3 bases: TGCAGCGTTCTAGGACTAGCGGGACTCTACGAGCAGTACTTC. This gives the protein CSVLGLAGLYEQYF.

The V call is TRBV5-1, the J call TRBJ2-7, with TRBD2 identical over 9 bases. After removal of 0 bases from V and 0 bases from J, the junction contained 4 bases not matched to a gene. The germline V gene has CDR1 SGHRS and CDR2 YFSETQ. This CDR3 is 16 amino acids long. The CDR3 region is CASSLGTSASSYEQYF. CDR3 nucleotide sequence: TGCGCCAGCAGCTTGGGGACTAGCGCGAGCTCCTACGAGCAGTACTTC.